This T cell receptor (beta chain) emerged from a study of cytomegalovirus exposure and HLA in healthy donors. This CDR3 has 15 amino acids. Trimming took off 0 bases at V and 2 bases at J, with 9 bases between the two ends. Germline values: CDR1 MGHRA, CDR2 YSYEKL. General study findings and limits: Most subjects' HLA-A and HLA-B alleles were reportedly predicted from TCR beta sequences. Links to common viral pathogens appeared, in a later analysis, for several of the most significant clusters.

As concerns this clone: What it binds is not known.

Researchers ran the PCR with 60 Vbeta and 13 Jbeta primers. The protocol was immunoSEQ multiplex PCR, while the TCRdb copy is restricted to in-frame clones and leaves out a portion. Among approximately 160,000 clones listed, about 70% were seen once. V usage is TRBV4-1 and J usage is TRBJ2-3; D is unclear. This TCR was recovered from a woman aged 18-35 years in good health and CMV-seropositive. The sample comprised PBMCs. The CDR3 DNA follows: TGCGCCAGCAGCCAAGATCCAGACTTCACAGATACGCAGTATTTT. It codes for CASSQDPDFTDTQYF.